Listed below are T cell receptor beta chains from one sample, sequenced in a study of blood T cell repertoires in COVID-19. Only in-frame clones appear in the TCRdb table, and some are missing; sequencing was by immunoSEQ multiplex PCR. The table has 440,000 or so clones, 89% seen once. Sequenced material: peripheral blood. The origin of the receptors is a woman aged 40 to 55 with COVID-19, enrolled during active disease. Both conserved end residues are part of each CDR3. The D gene is left open where the match is weak. Rows may omit the clone size; those that give it use once, few, many or a size class.

V gene: TRBV11-2
clone size: .
J gene: TRBJ2-6
D gene: .
CDR3 DNA: TGTGCCAGCAGCTTTGGAGGGCCCGGGGCCAACGTCCTGACTTTC
CDR3 protein: CASSFGGPGANVLTF

V gene: TRBV7-3
clone size: .
J gene: TRBJ2-1
D gene: .
CDR3 DNA: TGTGCCAGCAGCACGGAGAATCTCCCCTTGAATGAGCAGTTCTTC
CDR3 protein: CASSTENLPLNEQFF

V gene: TRBV3-1/TRBV3-2
clone size: .
J gene: TRBJ1-4
D gene: .
CDR3 DNA: TGTGCCAGCAGCCAAGATCTTTCGGGGAGGGTTTTTGAAAAACTGTTTTTT
CDR3 protein: CASSQDLSGRVFEKLFF

V gene: TRBV11-1
clone size: .
J gene: TRBJ1-1
D gene: .
CDR3 DNA: TGTGCCAGCAGCGCCGCTCTAGGGAACACTGAAGCTTTCTTT
CDR3 protein: CASSAALGNTEAFF

V gene: TRBV11-2
clone size: .
J gene: TRBJ1-5
D gene: TRBD1
CDR3 DNA: TGTGCCAGCAGCTTGGGGGACAGGTCTCTTAGCAATCAGCCCCAGCATTTT
CDR3 protein: CASSLGDRSLSNQPQHF

V gene: TRBV19
clone size: .
J gene: TRBJ1-2
D gene: .
CDR3 DNA: TGTGCCAGTAGTATAGATCTAGCGGCGGGAGACTATGGCTACACCTTC
CDR3 protein: CASSIDLAAGDYGYTF

V gene: TRBV2
clone size: .
J gene: TRBJ2-3
D gene: TRBD2
CDR3 DNA: TGTGCCAGCAGGACCCTCCCGGGACTAGCGGGAGAAGATACGCAGTATTTT
CDR3 protein: CASRTLPGLAGEDTQYF

V gene: TRBV4-3
clone size: .
J gene: TRBJ2-7
D gene: TRBD2
CDR3 DNA: TGCGCCAGCAGCCAAGATGGCGGGAGGGCGGTATACGAGCAGTACTTC
CDR3 protein: CASSQDGGRAVYEQYF

V gene: TRBV6-2/TRBV6-3
clone size: .
J gene: TRBJ2-1
D gene: .
CDR3 DNA: TGTGCCAGCAGTTACAGCGAATGGAATGAGCAGTTCTTC
CDR3 protein: CASSYSEWNEQFF

V gene: TRBV28
clone size: .
J gene: TRBJ2-1
D gene: TRBD2
CDR3 DNA: TGTGCCAGCAGTTTAAGGGGACTAGCTTACAATGAGCAGTTCTTC
CDR3 protein: CASSLRGLAYNEQFF

V gene: TRBV27
clone size: .
J gene: TRBJ1-1
D gene: .
CDR3 DNA: TGTGCCAGCAGTTTATCTTTGGGACATCAAGCTTTCTTT
CDR3 protein: CASSLSLGHQAFF

V gene: TRBV18
clone size: .
J gene: TRBJ2-3
D gene: TRBD2
CDR3 DNA: TGTGCCAGCTCACCTCTCCGTAGTAGCGGGATTGCAGATACGCAGTATTTT
CDR3 protein: CASSPLRSSGIADTQYF

V gene: TRBV7-9
clone size: few
J gene: TRBJ1-6
D gene: .
CDR3 DNA: TGTGCCAGCAGCTTGCAGGGTCGGCTTAGTAATTCACCCCTCCACTTT
CDR3 protein: CASSLQGRLSNSPLHF

V gene: TRBV6-6
clone size: .
J gene: TRBJ1-6
D gene: TRBD1
CDR3 DNA: TGTGCCAGCAGAGACAGGGGTAATTCACCCCTCCACTTT
CDR3 protein: CASRDRGNSPLHF

V gene: TRBV5-1
clone size: few
J gene: TRBJ2-7
D gene: .
CDR3 DNA: TGCGCCAGCAGCTTGGGCGGGGTCAGCTCCTACGAGCAGTACTTC
CDR3 protein: CASSLGGVSSYEQYF

V gene: TRBV9
clone size: .
J gene: TRBJ1-4
D gene: .
CDR3 DNA: TGTGCCAGCAGCGGAGCCGTCGGTGAAAAACTGTTTTTT
CDR3 protein: CASSGAVGEKLFF

V gene: TRBV6-2/TRBV6-3
clone size: .
J gene: TRBJ1-1
D gene: .
CDR3 DNA: TGTGCCAGCAGTTTGGGCGAAAGCACTGAAGCTTTCTTT
CDR3 protein: CASSLGESTEAFF

V gene: TRBV3-1/TRBV3-2
clone size: .
J gene: TRBJ1-5
D gene: .
CDR3 DNA: TGTGCCAGCAGGCAGGGCAATCAGCCCCAGCATTTT
CDR3 protein: CASRQGNQPQHF

V gene: TRBV4-2
clone size: .
J gene: TRBJ2-1
D gene: TRBD2
CDR3 DNA: TGTGCCAGCAGCCACCACCCTAGCGGGGATTACAATGAGCAGTTCTTC
CDR3 protein: CASSHHPSGDYNEQFF

V gene: TRBV14
clone size: .
J gene: TRBJ2-7
D gene: .
CDR3 DNA: TGTGCCACCCGTCAGGTTAATTTGAACGAGCAGTACTTC
CDR3 protein: CATRQVNLNEQYF

V gene: TRBV6-2/TRBV6-3
clone size: .
J gene: TRBJ1-1
D gene: .
CDR3 DNA: TGTGCCAGCAGTTACTCATGGACAGTAGAAGCTTTCTTT
CDR3 protein: CASSYSWTVEAFF

V gene: TRBV6-5
clone size: .
J gene: TRBJ1-2
D gene: .
CDR3 DNA: TGTGCCAGCAGGGGACAAACCTATGGCTACACCTTC
CDR3 protein: CASRGQTYGYTF

V gene: TRBV7-2
clone size: .
J gene: TRBJ2-1
D gene: .
CDR3 DNA: TGTGCCAGCAGCTTAGATTCCGCAGGCTACAATGAGCAGTTCTTC
CDR3 protein: CASSLDSAGYNEQFF